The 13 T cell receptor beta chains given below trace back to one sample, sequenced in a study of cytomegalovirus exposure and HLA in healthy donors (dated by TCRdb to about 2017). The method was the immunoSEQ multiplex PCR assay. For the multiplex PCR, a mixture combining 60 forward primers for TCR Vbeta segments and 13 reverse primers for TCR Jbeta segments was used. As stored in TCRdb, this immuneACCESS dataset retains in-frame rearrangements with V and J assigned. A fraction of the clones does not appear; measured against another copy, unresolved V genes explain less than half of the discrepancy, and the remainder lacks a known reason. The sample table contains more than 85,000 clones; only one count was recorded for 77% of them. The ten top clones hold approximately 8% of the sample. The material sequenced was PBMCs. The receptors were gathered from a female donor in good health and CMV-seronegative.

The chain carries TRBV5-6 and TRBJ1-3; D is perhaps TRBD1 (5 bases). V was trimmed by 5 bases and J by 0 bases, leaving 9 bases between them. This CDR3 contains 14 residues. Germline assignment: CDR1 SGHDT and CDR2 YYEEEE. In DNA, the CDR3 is TGTGCCAGCAGGGGGCAGACCTCTGGAAACACCATATATTTT. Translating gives CASRGQTSGNTIYF.

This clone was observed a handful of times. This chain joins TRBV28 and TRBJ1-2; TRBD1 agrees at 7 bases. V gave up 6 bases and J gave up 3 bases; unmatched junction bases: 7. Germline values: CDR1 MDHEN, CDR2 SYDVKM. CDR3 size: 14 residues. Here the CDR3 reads CASSLTGNDYGYTF. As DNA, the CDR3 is TGTGCCAGCAGCCTGACAGGGAACGACTATGGCTACACCTTC.

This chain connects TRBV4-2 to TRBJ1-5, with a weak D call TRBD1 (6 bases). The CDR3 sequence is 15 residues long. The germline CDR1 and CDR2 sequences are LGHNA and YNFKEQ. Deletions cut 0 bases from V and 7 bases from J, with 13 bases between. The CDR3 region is CASSQDGTGRQPQHF. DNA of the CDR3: TGTGCCAGCAGCCAAGATGGCACAGGGAGACAGCCCCAGCATTTT.

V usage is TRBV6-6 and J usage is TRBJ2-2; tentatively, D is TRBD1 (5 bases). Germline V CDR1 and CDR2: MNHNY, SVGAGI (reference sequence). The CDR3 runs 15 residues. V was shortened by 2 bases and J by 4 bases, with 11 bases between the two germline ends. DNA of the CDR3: TGTGCCAGCAGTTACAGGGGCCCCCCCACCGGGGAGCTGTTTTTT. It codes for CASSYRGPPTGELFF.

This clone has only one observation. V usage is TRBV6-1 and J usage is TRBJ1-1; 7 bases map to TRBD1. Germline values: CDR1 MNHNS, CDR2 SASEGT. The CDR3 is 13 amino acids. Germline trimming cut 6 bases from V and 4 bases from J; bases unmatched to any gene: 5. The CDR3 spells CASRSPGGTEAFF. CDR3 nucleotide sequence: TGTGCCAGCAGATCCCCAGGGGGCACTGAAGCTTTCTTT.

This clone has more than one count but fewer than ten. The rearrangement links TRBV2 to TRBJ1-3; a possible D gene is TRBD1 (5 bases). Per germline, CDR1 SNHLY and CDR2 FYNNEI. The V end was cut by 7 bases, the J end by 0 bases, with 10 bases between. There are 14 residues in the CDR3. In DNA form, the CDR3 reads TGTGCCAGCATGCAGGGAAACTCTGGAAACACCATATATTTT. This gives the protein CASMQGNSGNTIYF. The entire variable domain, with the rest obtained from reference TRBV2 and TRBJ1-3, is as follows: EPEVTQTPSHQVTQMGQEVILRCVPISNHLYFYWYRQILGQKVEFLVSFYNNEISEKSEIFDDQFSVERPDGSNFTLKIRSTKLEDSAMYFCASMQGNSGNTIYFGEGSWLTVV.

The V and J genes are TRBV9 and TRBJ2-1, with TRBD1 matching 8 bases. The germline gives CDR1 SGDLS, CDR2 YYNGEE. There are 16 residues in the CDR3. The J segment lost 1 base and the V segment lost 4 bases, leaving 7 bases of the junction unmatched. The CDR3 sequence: CASSPMTGASYNEQFF. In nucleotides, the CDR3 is TGTGCCAGCAGCCCAATGACAGGGGCATCCTACAATGAGCAGTTCTTC.

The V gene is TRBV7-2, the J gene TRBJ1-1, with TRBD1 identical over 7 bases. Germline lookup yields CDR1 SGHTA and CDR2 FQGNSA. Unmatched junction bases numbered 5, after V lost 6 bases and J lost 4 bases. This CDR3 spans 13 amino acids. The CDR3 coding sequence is TGTGCCAGCAGACGTGACAGGGCCACTGAAGCTTTCTTT. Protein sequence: CASRRDRATEAFF.

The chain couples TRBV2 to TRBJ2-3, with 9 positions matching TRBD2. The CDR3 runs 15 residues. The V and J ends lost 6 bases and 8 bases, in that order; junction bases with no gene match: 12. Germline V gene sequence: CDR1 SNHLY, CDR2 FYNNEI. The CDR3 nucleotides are TGTGCCAGCAGCGCCGGGACTAGCCGGGGGGGTACGCAGTATTTT. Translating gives CASSAGTSRGGTQYF.

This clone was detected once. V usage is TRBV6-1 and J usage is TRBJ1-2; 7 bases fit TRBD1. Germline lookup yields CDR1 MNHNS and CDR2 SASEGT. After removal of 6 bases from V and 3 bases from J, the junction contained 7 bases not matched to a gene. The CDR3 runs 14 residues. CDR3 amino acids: CASRMGQLDYGYTF. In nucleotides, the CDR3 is TGTGCCAGCAGGATGGGACAGTTGGACTATGGCTACACCTTC.

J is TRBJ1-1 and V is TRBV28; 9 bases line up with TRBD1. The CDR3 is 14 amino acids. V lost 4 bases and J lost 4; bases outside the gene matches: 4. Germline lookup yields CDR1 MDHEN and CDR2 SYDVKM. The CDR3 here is CASSSPGQGTEAFF. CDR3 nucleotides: TGTGCCAGCAGTTCACCGGGACAGGGCACTGAAGCTTTCTTT. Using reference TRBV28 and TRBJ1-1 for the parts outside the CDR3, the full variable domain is DVKVTQSSRYLVKRTGEKVFLECVQDMDHENMFWYRQDPGLGLRLIYFSYDVKMKEKGDIPEGYSVSREKKERFSLILESASTNQTSMYLCASSSPGQGTEAFFGQGTRLTVV.

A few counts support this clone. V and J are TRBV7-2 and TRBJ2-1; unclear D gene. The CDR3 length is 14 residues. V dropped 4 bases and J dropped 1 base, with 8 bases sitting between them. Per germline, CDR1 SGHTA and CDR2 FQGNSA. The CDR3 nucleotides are TGTGCCAGCAGCTCCTGGCCTTCCTACAATGAGCAGTTCTTC. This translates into CASSSWPSYNEQFF.

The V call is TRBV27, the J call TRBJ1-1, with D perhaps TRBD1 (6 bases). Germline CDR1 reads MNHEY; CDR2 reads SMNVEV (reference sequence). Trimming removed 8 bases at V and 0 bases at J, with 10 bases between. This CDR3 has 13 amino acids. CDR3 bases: TGTGCCAGCCGGGACATCTTGAACACTGAAGCTTTCTTT. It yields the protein CASRDILNTEAFF.